The 13 T cell receptor beta chains listed next were all sequenced from one sample in a study of blood T cell repertoires in COVID-19. Only in-frame clones appear in the TCRdb table, and some are missing; sequencing was by immunoSEQ multiplex PCR. The sample includes under 85,000 clones, 85% to 90% of them seen just once. The sequencing sample was made of peripheral blood. Receptors were obtained from an elderly man with acute or convalescent COVID-19.

The chain has TRBV18 and TRBJ2-5; D remains ambiguous. This CDR3 is built from 13 residues. The germline V and J ends were trimmed by 1 base and 5 bases, with 8 bases remaining between them. The germline V gene encodes CDR1 KGHSH and CDR2 LQKENI. The CDR3 DNA reads TGTGCCAGCTCACCACAAGCCGGGGAGACCCAGTACTTC. It translates to CASSPQAGETQYF.

The V and J genes are TRBV7-8 and TRBJ1-6; 7 nucleotides line up with TRBD1. CDR3 length equals 16 residues. The germline gives CDR1 SGHVS, CDR2 FQNEAQ. Trimming took 1 base from V and 8 from J; bases not matched to a gene: 8. The CDR3 DNA reads TGTGCCAGCAGCTTAGGGTACAGGGGAACGGATTCACCCCTCCACTTT. Protein product: CASSLGYRGTDSPLHF.

The chain employs TRBV12-3 or TRBV12-4 and TRBJ2-1, with D perhaps matching TRBD2 (6 bases). V lost 5 bases, J lost 14 bases, and 13 bases lay in between. This CDR3 is 11 amino acids long. The CDR3 is CASSARDLEFF. The CDR3 DNA sequence: TGTGCCAGCAGTGCCCGGGACTTGGAGTTCTTC.

The chain is built from TRBV6-5 and TRBJ2-5; 9 nucleotides align to TRBD1. This CDR3 spans 14 amino acids. The germline V gene has CDR1 MNHEY and CDR2 SVGAGI. V shed 6 bases and J 4 bases; nucleotides not matched to a gene: 6. CDR3 nucleotides: TGTGCCAGCAGGAGCCAGACAGGGGGAGAGACCCAGTACTTC. Amino acids: CASRSQTGGETQYF.

This rearrangement joins TRBV4-2 to TRBJ1-1; 9 nucleotides match TRBD1. This CDR3 has 15 amino acids. Looked up from germline, CDR1 is LGHNA and CDR2 is YNFKEQ. Unmatched junction bases numbered 6, after V lost 1 base and J lost 6 bases. The chain's CDR3 is CASSQARDRGAEAFF. The CDR3 DNA follows: TGTGCCAGCAGCCAAGCGCGAGACAGGGGGGCTGAAGCTTTCTTT.

A remark on this clone: Germline and junction disagree at one end, which may indicate a read error. This chain connects TRBV11-2 to TRBJ2-3; TRBD2 matches 10 bases. The CDR3 contains 14 residues. The germline V gene has CDR1 SGHAT and CDR2 FQNNGV. This chain's CDR3 is CASTSRWGLAGVNF. CDR3 coding DNA: TGTGCCAGCACCTCCAGGTGGGGCCTAGCGGGGGTTAATTTT.

This chain connects TRBV5-6 to TRBJ1-2; D remains ambiguous. V lost 1 base and J lost 4, with 14 bases in between. CDR1 and CDR2 (germline): SGHDT, YYEEEE. The CDR3 runs to 15 residues. CDR3 loop: CASSLRPGSVYGYTF. In nucleotides, the CDR3 is TGTGCCAGCAGCTTGCGTCCCGGGAGCGTCTATGGCTACACCTTC.

In its sample, this clone was seen a few times. V and J are TRBV12-3 or TRBV12-4 and TRBJ2-3; TRBD1 agrees at 7 bases. The J segment lost 6 bases and the V segment lost 6 bases, leaving 6 bases of the junction unmatched. This CDR3 spans 13 amino acids. The CDR3 DNA follows: TGTGCCAGCAGGCTAAGACAGGGTGATACGCAGTATTTT. Residues: CASRLRQGDTQYF.

This clone was seen once. This chain joins TRBV11-1 and TRBJ2-1; D possibly corresponds to TRBD1 (6 bases). The V and J ends lost 3 bases and 5 bases respectively, with 14 bases between them. The V gene's germline CDR1 is SGHAT and CDR2 FQDESV (reference sequence). The CDR3 spans 15 residues. CDR3 coding DNA: TGTGCCAGCAGCTTCTACAGGGATACGCACAATGAGCAGTTCTTC. Protein: CASSFYRDTHNEQFF.

The chain is built from TRBV7-8 and TRBJ2-2; D call uncertain. The CDR3 contains 12 residues. In germline, CDR1 is SGHVS, CDR2 FQNEAQ. The DNA of the CDR3 is TGTGCGGGTAGACGGAGCACCGGGGAGCTGTTTTTT. Protein product: CAGRRSTGELFF.

The genes are TRBV6-6 and TRBJ2-1; 7 bases align to TRBD2. The CDR3 runs to 16 residues. Trimming at V came to 6 bases and at J to 9 bases, leaving 17 bases not matched to a gene. Germline CDR1 reads MNHNY; CDR2 reads SVGAGI (reference sequence). CDR3 amino acids: CASRRSREGGRGEQFF. CDR3 DNA: TGTGCCAGCAGGCGATCGCGCGAGGGAGGGCGAGGTGAGCAGTTCTTC.

This sequence joins TRBV5-4 and TRBJ2-3; D is perhaps TRBD2 (7 bases). CDR1 SGHNT and CDR2 YYREEE come from the germline V gene (reference sequence). The CDR3 has 13 amino acids. The V gene lost 4 bases and the J gene lost 3 bases, with 9 bases spanning the gap. Written as DNA, the CDR3 is TGTGCCAGCAGCCGGGGGGCGACAGATACGCAGTATTTT. This translates into CASSRGATDTQYF.

The chain has TRBV19 and TRBJ1-4, with 8 bases fitting TRBD1. CDR1 LNHDA and CDR2 SQIVND come from the germline V gene (reference sequence). CDR3 length: 15 residues. V dropped 4 bases and J dropped 6; count of bases not matched to a gene: 7. The chain's CDR3 is CASSTQGAGDEKLFF. The CDR3 bases are TGTGCCAGTAGTACGCAGGGGGCAGGGGATGAAAAACTGTTTTTT.